This T cell receptor beta chain appears in the sequencing data of a study of T cell responses to AZD1222 COVID-19 vaccine. The repertoire was sequenced with immunoSEQ multiplex PCR; TCRdb's copy has only in-frame clones and lacks some. Of about 120,000 clones in the sample, about 80% were seen once. This clone was observed once. Its antigen is undetermined. Study conclusions and caveats: Only a handful of AZD1222 recipients, five to seven in all, had baseline seropositivity. White British donors predominated, females outnumbered males, and clonal diversity was possibly underestimated. Vaccination with two AZD1222 doses was followed by a rise in Spike-specific TCR breadth and depth.

The clonotype was recovered from an adult in good health. Sequencing was performed on peripheral blood, taken on day 0 of AZD1222 vaccination.

In nucleotides, the CDR3 is TGTGCCACCAGCCGGAACGACAGGGGCCAGACCCCCCAGCATTTT. Its protein is CATSRNDRGQTPQHF. The chain links TRBV15 to TRBJ1-5; 8 bases line up with TRBD1. Germline V gene sequence: CDR1 LNHNV, CDR2 YYDKDF (reference sequence). The CDR3 spans 15 residues. After removal of 5 bases from V and 10 bases from J, the junction contained 13 bases not matched to a gene.